This T cell receptor beta chain derives from a study of blood T cell repertoires in COVID-19. Study summary: The United States, Italy and Spain were the sources of the acute and convalescent COVID-19 samples.

Sequencing used immunoSEQ multiplex PCR; TCRdb keeps in-frame clones, though not all of them. Of under 250,000 clones listed, about 94% were seen once; the top ten hold more than 0.7%. In Seattle, patients joined the study during active infection and were tracked longitudinally. Germline CDR1 and CDR2: MNHNS and SASEGT. CDR3 size: 17 residues. Trimming pared 6 bases from V and 1 base from J, leaving 19 bases between. The rearrangement joins TRBV6-1 to TRBJ2-4, with D possibly matching TRBD1 (7 bases). This clonotype originated in a man aged 55 to 70 with COVID-19, enrolled during active disease. Sequencing used peripheral blood. CDR3 in DNA: TGTGCCAGCAGGGAATCGGAGGGACAGCCGGCCAAAAACATTCAGTACTTC. It is translated as CASRESEGQPAKNIQYF.